These 10 T cell receptor beta chains were all obtained from the same sample, sequenced in a study of OX40 agonist ivuxolimab in advanced cancers. Sequencing was performed with immunoSEQ multiplex PCR; in TCRdb, only in-frame clones are kept and a portion is missing. The sample records about 83,000 clones, roughly 80% being singletons. Sequencing was performed on CD4+ or CD8+ T cells sorted from blood, taken in a trial of the OX40 agonist ivuxolimab. The receptors were sampled from an adult with an advanced solid tumor such as melanoma, head and neck, liver or kidney cancer.

The gene calls are TRBV30 and TRBJ2-1; TRBD2 aligns across 7 bases. The germline V gene encodes CDR1 GTSNPN and CDR2 SVGIG (reference sequence). This CDR3 region has 13 residues. The V segment lost 5 bases and the J segment 0 bases; nucleotides outside the gene matches: 1. CDR3 DNA sequence: TGTGCCTGGGGCGGGGGCTCCTACAATGAGCAGTTCTTC. Residues: CAWGGGSYNEQFF.

The rearrangement joins TRBV11-2 to TRBJ1-2; D uncertain. From germline, CDR1 is SGHAT and CDR2 FQNNGV. CDR3 length: 13 amino acids. The germline V and J ends were trimmed by 4 bases and 8 bases, with 14 bases remaining between them. CDR3 loop: CASSSPLVRGYTF. The CDR3 DNA reads as TGTGCCAGCAGCTCCCCTCTCGTCAGGGGCTACACCTTC.

This chain joins TRBV4-1 and TRBJ2-5; TRBD2 matches 8 bases. CDR3 length: 14 amino acids. V trimming: 3 bases; J trimming: 3 bases; junction bases outside the gene matches: 3. CDR1 MGHRA and CDR2 YSYEKL come from the germline V gene. CDR3 region: CASSQGAGEETQYF. The CDR3 DNA follows: TGCGCCAGCAGCCAGGGAGCGGGAGAAGAGACCCAGTACTTC.

The sample holds one count of this clone. This chain joins TRBV15 and TRBJ2-3; 16 bases fit TRBD2. Germline CDR1 and CDR2: LNHNV and YYDKDF (reference sequence). The CDR3 is made up of 19 amino acids. V trimming: 5 bases; J trimming: 4 bases; junction bases outside the gene matches: 12. The CDR3 here is CATSDLAGLAGGGPDTQYF. The CDR3 nucleotides read TGTGCCACCAGCGACTTGGCGGGACTAGCGGGAGGGGGGCCAGATACGCAGTATTTT.

The chain has TRBV6-5 and TRBJ2-5, with 8 positions matching TRBD2. The V gene end was trimmed by 6 bases and the J gene end by 5 bases; junction bases not matched to a gene: 11. This CDR3 is 15 amino acids long. The germline gives CDR1 MNHEY, CDR2 SVGAGI. The CDR3 reads CASSLRGAGEETQYF. The CDR3 nucleotides read TGTGCCAGCAGCCTCCGCGGAGCGGGGGAGGAGACCCAGTACTTC.

V is TRBV10-1 and J is TRBJ1-5; no firm D call. Trimming stripped 4 bases from V and 2 bases from J, with 3 bases between. Per the germline V gene, CDR1 is WNHNN and CDR2 is SYGVQD (reference sequence). The CDR3 contains 12 residues. CDR3 sequence reads: CASSAGNQPQHF. The DNA for the CDR3 is TGCGCCAGCAGTGCCGGCAATCAGCCCCAGCATTTT.

The chain carries TRBV6-1 and TRBJ1-1; 8 positions match TRBD1. V was pared by 7 bases and J by 3 bases, with 10 bases of the junction left unmatched. CDR1 and CDR2 (germline): MNHNS, SASEGT. The CDR3 loop spans 15 amino acids. CDR3 protein: CASTSGGSPDTEAFF. The DNA for the CDR3 is TGTGCCAGCACCTCAGGGGGCAGTCCGGACACTGAAGCTTTCTTT.

The chain couples TRBV2 to TRBJ2-5; possible D gene TRBD2, 6 bases. With the DNA end fitting TRBJ2-7 better, the J assignment may be wrong. Germline V lookup: CDR1 SNHLY, CDR2 FYNNEI. The CDR3 covers 13 residues. The CDR3 region has the DNA TGTGCCAGCACCCGGGAGAGGCGGTACGAGCAGTACTTC. Its protein is CASTRERRYEQYF.

This chain links TRBV6-5 with TRBJ2-1; D assignment may be TRBD1 or TRBD2 (5 bases each). The CDR3 extends over 13 amino acids. Trimming stripped 4 bases from V and 3 bases from J, with 7 bases between. Per germline, CDR1 MNHEY and CDR2 SVGAGI. CDR3 protein: CASSSGLYNEQFF. The DNA for the CDR3 is TGTGCCAGCAGTTCGGGGCTCTACAATGAGCAGTTCTTC.

V gene TRBV7-9 combines with J gene TRBJ2-1, with TRBD1 identical over 11 bases. Germline assignment: CDR1 SEHNR and CDR2 FQNEAQ (reference sequence). J gave up 8 bases and V 6 bases, and 9 bases lay outside the gene matches. The CDR3 runs to 15 residues. In DNA form, the CDR3 reads TGTGCCAGCAGTCTTCGGGACAGGGGGGATTATGAGCAGTTCTTC. It codes for CASSLRDRGDYEQFF.